A single sample gave rise to the 15 T cell receptor beta chains below, sequenced in a study of T cells in Graves' hyperthyroidism and ophthalmopathy. TCR beta CDR3 regions were amplified from RNA transcripts. With the HTBI primer set, the TCR CDR3 went through a first round of RT-PCR. TCRdb recomputed calls from the multiplex PCR reads with MiXCR, one row per CDR3 protein. The sample carries 600,000 to 800,000 distinct CDR3 sequences, approximately 36% recorded once. Sequencing was carried out using blood. Receptors originate from a woman between 35 and 50 years old with Graves' hyperthyroidism.

This sequence joins TRBV9 and TRBJ2-5; 7 bases are a match to TRBD1. This CDR3 has 15 residues. Germline CDR1 SGDLS, CDR2 YYNGEE. After removal of 0 bases from V and 5 bases from J, the junction contained 7 bases not matched to a gene. Here the CDR3 DNA reads TGTGCCAGCAGCGTAGCTGACAGGGAAGAGGAGACCCAGTACTTC. It codes for CASSVADREEETQYF.

This sequence joins TRBV6-1 and TRBJ2-5, with 8 nucleotides matching TRBD1. This CDR3 contains 18 residues. V trimming: 3 bases; J trimming: 4 bases; junction bases outside the gene matches: 16. CDR1 is MNHNS, CDR2 SASEGT, per germline. The CDR3 DNA sequence: TGTGCCAGCAGTGAGAAAGTGGACAGGGACGGGGAAGGAGAGACCCAGTACTTC. Its protein product is CASSEKVDRDGEGETQYF.

The chain recombines TRBV10-3 with TRBJ2-7; D may be TRBD1 or TRBD2 (5 bases each). V lost 6 bases and J lost 0, with 12 bases in between. The CDR3 loop spans 14 amino acids. Germline values: CDR1 ENHRY, CDR2 SYGVKD. In DNA form, the CDR3 reads TGTGCCATCAGCCGGGACGTCCCCTCCTACGAGCAGTACTTC. It codes for CAISRDVPSYEQYF.

The J gene is TRBJ2-2, the V gene TRBV5-1; perhaps TRBD2 as D (7 bases). The germline gives CDR1 SGHRS, CDR2 YFSETQ. Trimming cost V 4 bases and J 1 base, with 20 bases left between them. The CDR3 is made up of 18 amino acids. The CDR3: CASSQDLVGGLNTGELFF. The CDR3 DNA sequence: TGCGCCAGCAGCCAAGATCTGGTGGGGGGGCTGAACACCGGGGAGCTGTTTTTT.

This clonotype has only a few counts. V and J are TRBV6-6 and TRBJ1-5; 8 bases match TRBD1. Trimming removed 5 bases from V and 6 bases from J; junction bases left unmatched: 15. Germline V CDR1 and CDR2: MNHNY, SVGAGI (reference sequence). This CDR3 has 17 amino acids. The CDR3, as DNA: TGTGCCAGCAGTGAAGAACCGCAGGGGGCTCTTTCTCAGCCCCAGCATTTT. Amino acid sequence: CASSEEPQGALSQPQHF.

The chain couples TRBV15 to TRBJ2-7, with TRBD2 matching 9 bases. CDR1 LNHNV and CDR2 YYDKDF come from the germline V gene (reference sequence). V lost 1 base, J lost 1 base, and 5 bases stayed unmatched. CDR3 length: 16 residues. DNA of the CDR3: TGTGCCACCAGCAGAGGTAGCGGGAGAGGATCCTACGAGCAGTACTTC. Protein sequence: CATSRGSGRGSYEQYF. Using reference TRBV15 and TRBJ2-7 for the parts outside the CDR3, the full variable domain is DAMVIQNPRYQVTQFGKPVTLSCSQTLNHNVMYWYQQKSSQAPKLLFHYYDKDFNNEADTPDNFQSRRPNTSFCFLDIRSPGLGDTAMYLCATSRGSGRGSYEQYFGPGTRLTVT.

This clonotype came up a few times. The rearrangement links TRBV4-1 to TRBJ1-2; 7 bases are a match to TRBD1. There are 15 residues in the CDR3. CDR1 and CDR2 (germline): MGHRA, YSYEKL. After removal of 4 bases from V and 4 bases from J, the junction contained 9 bases not matched to a gene. CDR3 DNA sequence: TGCGCCAGCAGCCCTAGACAGGGAGAGACCTATGGCTACACCTTC. This translates into CASSPRQGETYGYTF.

This clonotype has at least ten counts. The chain employs TRBV20-1 and TRBJ1-4; D gene uncertain. Trimming pared 5 bases from V and 4 bases from J, leaving 5 bases between. The CDR3 covers 11 residues. Germline values: CDR1 DFQATT, CDR2 SNEGSKA (reference sequence). The CDR3 DNA reads TGCAGTGCTGGGCGTAATGAAAAACTGTTTTTT. It yields the protein CSAGRNEKLFF.

This clonotype has more than one count but fewer than ten. The genes are TRBV29-1 and TRBJ2-2, with D possibly called TRBD1 or TRBD2 (6 bases each). V gave up 4 bases and J gave up 8 bases, with 20 bases separating them. The CDR3 totals 15 residues. Germline assignment: CDR1 SQVTM and CDR2 ANQGSEA. The CDR3 region is CSVVGAGMGRGELFF. The DNA for the CDR3 is TGCAGCGTTGTGGGGGCGGGGATGGGCCGAGGGGAGCTGTTTTTT.

As regards this clonotype: A junction end diverges from the germline sequence, so it may reflect a read error. The rearrangement joins TRBV5-5 to TRBJ1-1, with D unresolved. CDR1 is SGHKS, CDR2 YYEKEE, per germline (reference sequence). The CDR3 is made up of 14 amino acids. CDR3 nucleotides: TGCGCCAGCAGCCAAGAGAGGGTGAACACTGAAGCTTTCTTT. It codes for CASSQERVNTEAFF.

This clonotype has at least ten counts. This chain links TRBV2 with TRBJ2-2; D uncertain. Germline V gene lookup returns CDR1 SNHLY and CDR2 FYNNEI. CDR3 length equals 12 residues. V dropped 10 bases and J dropped 5 bases, with 11 bases sitting between them. This chain's CDR3 is CATKMGTGELFF. As DNA, the CDR3 is TGTGCCACCAAAATGGGGACCGGGGAGCTGTTTTTT.

This clonotype appeared many times. The V and J genes are TRBV7-2 and TRBJ2-2; D call uncertain. The length of the CDR3 is 16 residues. Trimming removed 2 bases at V and 0 bases at J, with 10 bases between. Germline V gives CDR1 SGHTA, CDR2 FQGNSA. CDR3 amino acids: CASSLRRVANTGELFF. CDR3 DNA: TGTGCCAGCAGCTTACGAAGGGTCGCGAACACCGGGGAGCTGTTTTTT.

This chain joins TRBV5-4 and TRBJ1-3; TRBD1 might be the D (5 bases). Between the trimmed V and J ends, which lost 0 bases and 2 bases, there was a span of 9 bases. The CDR3 totals 15 residues. In germline, CDR1 is SGHNT, CDR2 YYREEE (reference sequence). CDR3 bases: TGTGCCAGCAGCTTGGCGGGGGAGCCTGGAAACACCATATATTTT. It specifies CASSLAGEPGNTIYF.

The V gene is TRBV6-5, the J gene TRBJ1-4; 9 bases agree with TRBD1. The CDR3 spans 17 residues. CDR1 is MNHEY and CDR2 is SVGAGI in the germline V gene. The trim removed 5 bases at V and 0 bases at J, leaving 7 bases unmatched. CDR3 coding DNA: TGTGCCAGCAGTCCGGGACAGGGCGTTGCAACTAATGAAAAACTGTTTTTT. It yields the protein CASSPGQGVATNEKLFF.

The rearrangement joins TRBV6-5 to TRBJ1-5; D call uncertain. This CDR3 region has 14 residues. V was clipped by 6 bases and J by 5 bases, with 14 bases between them. Germline V gene data show CDR1 as MNHEY and CDR2 as SVGAGI. The CDR3: CASRSRSRHQPQHF. The DNA of the CDR3 is TGTGCCAGCAGGTCCCGTTCACGACATCAGCCCCAGCATTTT.